This T cell receptor (beta chain) is from a study of CD8+ T cells in alopecia areata. Study-level background: Among treated patients, oral tofacitinib was administered at 5 to 10 mg twice daily. Notes on the study in general: Sharing of TCRs across patients appeared less clear than in mice, possibly for HLA-related reasons.

Reverse transcription of extracted RNA yielded cDNA, which provided the sequencing template. Clones were sequenced by immunoSEQ multiplex PCR, and TCRdb holds only the in-frame ones, with some missing. The sample yields 150,000 or so clones, around 55% seen once. This clone turned up a few times. Its target is unknown. CDR1 is LNHDA and CDR2 is SQIVND in the germline V gene (reference sequence). With 2 bases removed from V and 2 bases from J, the gap between germline ends came to 10 bases. The CDR3 totals 14 residues. Alopecia areata patients had lesional scalp punch biopsies and peripheral blood taken from them.

The V gene is TRBV19, the J gene TRBJ2-7; D ambiguous. The input for sequencing was CD8+ T cells sorted from blood, taken at week 0. The source is a human donor with alopecia areata. The CDR3, as DNA: TGTGCCAGTAGTATATCGGGCCGTGCCTACGAGCAGTACTTC. This sequence encodes CASSISGRAYEQYF.